One T cell receptor (beta chain) is described in this entry. Its antigen is still unknown. Preparation of the TCRbeta library was carried out with unique molecular identifiers. TCRdb re-called the PCR reads through MiXCR, storing one row per CDR3 protein. The sample contains 130,000 or so distinct CDR3 sequences, roughly 9% of which appear only once. This entry comes from a study of T-cell reconstitution after alpha-beta-depleted transplantation in children. Broader study findings: Diversity and T-cell counts at one year after transplant derived mostly from new T cells.

The receptor was derived from a girl in the first two years of life who had a stem cell transplant for combined immunodeficiency, so the T cells may come from the graft donor. The starting material was PBMCs, mostly from graft donor cells, obtained 180 days after TCRalphabeta/CD19-depleted stem cell transplant.

CDR3 in DNA: TGTGCCAGCAGCAAAGACGTGGACGCCAGGGATGAGCAGTTCTTC. This gives the protein CASSKDVDARDEQFF. This chain connects TRBV21-1 to TRBJ2-1; TRBD1, the D gene given by the table, was not confirmed from the DNA. TRBV21-1 counts as a pseudogene. The length of the CDR3 is 15 residues.